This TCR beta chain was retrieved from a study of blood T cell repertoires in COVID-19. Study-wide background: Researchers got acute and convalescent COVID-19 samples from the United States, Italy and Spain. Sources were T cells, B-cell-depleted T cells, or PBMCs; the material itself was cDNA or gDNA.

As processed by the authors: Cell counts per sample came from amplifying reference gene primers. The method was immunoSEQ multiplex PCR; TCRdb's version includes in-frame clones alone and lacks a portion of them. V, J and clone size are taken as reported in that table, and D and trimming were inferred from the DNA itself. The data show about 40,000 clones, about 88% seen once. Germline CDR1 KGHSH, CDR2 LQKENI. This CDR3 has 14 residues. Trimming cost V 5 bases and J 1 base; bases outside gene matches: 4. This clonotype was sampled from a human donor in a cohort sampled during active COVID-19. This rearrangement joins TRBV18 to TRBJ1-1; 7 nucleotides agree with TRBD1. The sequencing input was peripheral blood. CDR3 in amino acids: CASSGQVSNTEAFF. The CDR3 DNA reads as TGTGCCAGCTCAGGACAGGTATCGAACACTGAAGCTTTCTTT.